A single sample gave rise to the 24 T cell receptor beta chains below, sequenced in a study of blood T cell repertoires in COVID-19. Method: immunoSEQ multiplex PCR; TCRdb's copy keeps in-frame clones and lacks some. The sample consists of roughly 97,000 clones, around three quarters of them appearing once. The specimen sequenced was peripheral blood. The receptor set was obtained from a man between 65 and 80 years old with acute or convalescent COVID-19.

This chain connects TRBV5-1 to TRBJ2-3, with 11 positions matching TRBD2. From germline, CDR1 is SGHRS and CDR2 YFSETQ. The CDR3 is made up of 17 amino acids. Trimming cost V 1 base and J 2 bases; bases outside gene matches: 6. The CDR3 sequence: CASSLRASGGYTDTQYF. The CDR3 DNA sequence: TGCGCCAGCAGCTTGAGGGCTAGCGGGGGGTACACAGATACGCAGTATTTT.

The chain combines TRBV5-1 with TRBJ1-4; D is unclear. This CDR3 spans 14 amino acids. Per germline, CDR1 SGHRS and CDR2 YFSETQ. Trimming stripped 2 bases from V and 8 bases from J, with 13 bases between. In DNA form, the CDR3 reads TGCGCCAGCAGCTTCGCTTCGGTAAAAGAAAAACTGTTTTTT. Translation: CASSFASVKEKLFF.

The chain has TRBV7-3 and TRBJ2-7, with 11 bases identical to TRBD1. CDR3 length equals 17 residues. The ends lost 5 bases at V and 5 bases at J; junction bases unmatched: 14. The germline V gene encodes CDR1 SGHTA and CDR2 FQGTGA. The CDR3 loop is CASSPHRPGQGAHEQYF. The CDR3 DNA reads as TGTGCCAGCAGCCCCCATAGGCCAGGACAGGGGGCCCACGAGCAGTACTTC.

The CDR3 loop is CASSAAGNNSPLHF. CDR3 bases: TGTGCCAGCAGTGCGGCAGGGAACAATTCACCCCTCCACTTT. The chain couples TRBV6-4 to TRBJ1-6; D possibly corresponds to TRBD1 (5 bases). V dropped 4 bases and J dropped 7 bases, with 11 bases sitting between them. This CDR3 has 14 residues. The germline V gene encodes CDR1 MRHNA and CDR2 SNTAGT.

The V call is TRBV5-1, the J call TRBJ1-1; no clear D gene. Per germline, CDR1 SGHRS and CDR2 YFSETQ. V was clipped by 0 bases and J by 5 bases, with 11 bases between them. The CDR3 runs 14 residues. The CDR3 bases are TGCGCCAGCAGCTTGGTGGAGGGAGGTACTGAAGCTTTCTTT. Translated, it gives CASSLVEGGTEAFF.

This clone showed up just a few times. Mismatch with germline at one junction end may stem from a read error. CDR3 sequence reads: CASSVAPTGEGIF. The CDR3 DNA follows: TGTGCCAGCAGCGTAGCCCCGACAGGGGAAGGGATCTTC. The J gene is TRBJ2-1, the V gene TRBV9, with 8 bases identical to TRBD1. Looked up from germline, CDR1 is SGDLS and CDR2 is YYNGEE. The CDR3 is 13 residues long.

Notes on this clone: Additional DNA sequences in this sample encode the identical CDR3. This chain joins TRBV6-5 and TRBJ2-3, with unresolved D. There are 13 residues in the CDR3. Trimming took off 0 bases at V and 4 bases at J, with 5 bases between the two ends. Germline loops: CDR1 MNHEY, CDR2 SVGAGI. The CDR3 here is CASSYSRADTQYF. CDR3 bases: TGTGCCAGCAGTTACTCCCGGGCAGATACGCAGTATTTT.

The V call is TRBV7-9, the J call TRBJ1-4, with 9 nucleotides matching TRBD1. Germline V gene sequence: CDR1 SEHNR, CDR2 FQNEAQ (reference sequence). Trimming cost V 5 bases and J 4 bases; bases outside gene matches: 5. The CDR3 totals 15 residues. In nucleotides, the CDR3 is TGTGCCAGCAGCCTAAGACAGGGGGGTAATGAAAAACTGTTTTTT. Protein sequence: CASSLRQGGNEKLFF.

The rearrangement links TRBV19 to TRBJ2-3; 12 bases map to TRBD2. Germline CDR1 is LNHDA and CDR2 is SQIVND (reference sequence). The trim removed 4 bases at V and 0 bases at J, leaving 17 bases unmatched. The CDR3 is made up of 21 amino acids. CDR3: CASSKEASGRVRGSSTDTQYF. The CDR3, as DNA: TGTGCCAGTAGTAAGGAGGCTAGCGGGAGGGTTCGCGGGTCTAGCACAGATACGCAGTATTTT. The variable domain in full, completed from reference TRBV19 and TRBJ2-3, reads DGGITQSPKYLFRKEGQNVTLSCEQNLNHDAMYWYRQDPGQGLRLIYYSQIVNDFQKGDIAEGYSVSREKKESFPLTVTSAQKNPTAFYLCASSKEASGRVRGSSTDTQYFGPGTRLTVL.

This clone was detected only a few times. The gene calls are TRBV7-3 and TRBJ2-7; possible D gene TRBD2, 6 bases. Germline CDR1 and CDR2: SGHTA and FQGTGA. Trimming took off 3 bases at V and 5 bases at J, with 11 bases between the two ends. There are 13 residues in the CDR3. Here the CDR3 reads CASSFVGGDEQYF. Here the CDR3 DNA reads TGTGCCAGCAGCTTTGTGGGGGGAGACGAGCAGTACTTC.

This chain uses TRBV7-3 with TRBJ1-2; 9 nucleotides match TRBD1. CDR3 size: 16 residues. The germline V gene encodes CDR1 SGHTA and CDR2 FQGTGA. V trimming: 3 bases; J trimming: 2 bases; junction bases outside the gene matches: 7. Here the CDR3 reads CASSFQGTGTNYGYTF. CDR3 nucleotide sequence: TGTGCCAGCAGCTTTCAGGGGACAGGGACCAACTATGGCTACACCTTC.

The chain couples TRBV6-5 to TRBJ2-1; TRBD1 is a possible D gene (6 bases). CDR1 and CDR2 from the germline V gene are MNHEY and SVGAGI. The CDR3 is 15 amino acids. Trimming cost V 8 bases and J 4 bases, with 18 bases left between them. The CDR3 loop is CASHSSGVRYNEQFF. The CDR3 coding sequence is TGTGCCAGCCATTCATCAGGGGTCCGATACAATGAGCAGTTCTTC.

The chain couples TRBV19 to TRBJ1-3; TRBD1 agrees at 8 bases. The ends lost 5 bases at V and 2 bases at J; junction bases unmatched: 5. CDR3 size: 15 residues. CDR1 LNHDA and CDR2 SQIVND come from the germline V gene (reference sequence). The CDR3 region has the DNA TGTGCCAGTAGTCTTCGGACAGGGCCTGGAAACACCATATATTTT. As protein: CASSLRTGPGNTIYF.

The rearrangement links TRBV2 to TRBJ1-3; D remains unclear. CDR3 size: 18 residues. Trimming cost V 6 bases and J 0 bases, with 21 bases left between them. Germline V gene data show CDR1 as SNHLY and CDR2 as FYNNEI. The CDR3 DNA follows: TGTGCCAGCAGGGAGTGGTTGCTAGCGCAAAGCTCTGGAAACACCATATATTTT. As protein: CASREWLLAQSSGNTIYF.

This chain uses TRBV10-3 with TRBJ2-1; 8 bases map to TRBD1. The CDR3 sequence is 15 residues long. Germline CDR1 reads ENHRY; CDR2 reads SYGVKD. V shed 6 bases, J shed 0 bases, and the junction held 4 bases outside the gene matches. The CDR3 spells CAISSTGGSYNEQFF. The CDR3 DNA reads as TGTGCCATCAGCTCAACAGGGGGCTCCTACAATGAGCAGTTCTTC.

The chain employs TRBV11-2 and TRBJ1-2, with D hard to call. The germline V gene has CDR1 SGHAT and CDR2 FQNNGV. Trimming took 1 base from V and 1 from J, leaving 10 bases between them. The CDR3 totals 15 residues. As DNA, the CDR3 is TGTGCCAGCAGCTTAGGGTTAGCAGTTAACTATGGCTACACCTTC. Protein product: CASSLGLAVNYGYTF.

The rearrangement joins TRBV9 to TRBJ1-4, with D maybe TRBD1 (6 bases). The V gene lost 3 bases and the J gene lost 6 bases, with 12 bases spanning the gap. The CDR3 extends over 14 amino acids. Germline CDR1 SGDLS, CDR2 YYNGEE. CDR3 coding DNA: TGTGCCAGCAGCGCCGGGACATCCTATGAAAAACTGTTTTTT. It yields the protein CASSAGTSYEKLFF.

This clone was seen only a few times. The CDR3 nucleotides read TGTGCCAGCAGCCACTATTCGGAGCACACTGAAGCTTTCTTT. It codes for CASSHYSEHTEAFF. The chain links TRBV14 to TRBJ1-1; D is unclear. V lost 3 bases and J lost 3, with 11 bases in between. The CDR3 is made up of 14 amino acids. Germline assignment: CDR1 SGHDN and CDR2 FVKESK.

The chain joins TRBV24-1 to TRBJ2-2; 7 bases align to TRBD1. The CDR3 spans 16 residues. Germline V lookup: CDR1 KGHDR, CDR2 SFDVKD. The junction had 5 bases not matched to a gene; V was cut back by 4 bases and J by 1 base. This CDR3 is CATSEGDRVNTGELFF. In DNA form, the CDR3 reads TGTGCCACCAGTGAAGGCGACAGGGTGAACACCGGGGAGCTGTTTTTT.

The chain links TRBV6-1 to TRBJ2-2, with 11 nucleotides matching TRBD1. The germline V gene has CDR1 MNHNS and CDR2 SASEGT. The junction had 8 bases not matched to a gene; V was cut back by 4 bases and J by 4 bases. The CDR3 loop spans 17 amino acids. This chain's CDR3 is CASSGKEGTGGTGELFF. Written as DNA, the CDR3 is TGTGCCAGCAGTGGAAAGGAAGGGACAGGGGGCACCGGGGAGCTGTTTTTT.

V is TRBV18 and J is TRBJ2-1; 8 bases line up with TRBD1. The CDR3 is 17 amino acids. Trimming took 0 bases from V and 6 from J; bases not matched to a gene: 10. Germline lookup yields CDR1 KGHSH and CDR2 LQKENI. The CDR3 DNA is TGTGCCAGCTCACCACCGCAAGGGCAGGGGGCTACCAATGAGCAGTTCTTC. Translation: CASSPPQGQGATNEQFF.

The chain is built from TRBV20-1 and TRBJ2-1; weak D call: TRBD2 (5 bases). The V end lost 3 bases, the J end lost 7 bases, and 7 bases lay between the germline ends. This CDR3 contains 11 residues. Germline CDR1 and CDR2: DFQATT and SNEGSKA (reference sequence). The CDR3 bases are TGCAGTGCTAGTAGCGCTAATGAGCAGTTCTTC. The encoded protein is CSASSANEQFF.

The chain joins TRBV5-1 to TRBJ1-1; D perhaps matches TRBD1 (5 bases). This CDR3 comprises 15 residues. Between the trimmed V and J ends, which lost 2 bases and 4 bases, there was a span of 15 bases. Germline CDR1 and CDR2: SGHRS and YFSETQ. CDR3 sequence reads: CASSFAQGFGTEAFF. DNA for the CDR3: TGCGCCAGCAGCTTCGCCCAGGGTTTCGGCACTGAAGCTTTCTTT.

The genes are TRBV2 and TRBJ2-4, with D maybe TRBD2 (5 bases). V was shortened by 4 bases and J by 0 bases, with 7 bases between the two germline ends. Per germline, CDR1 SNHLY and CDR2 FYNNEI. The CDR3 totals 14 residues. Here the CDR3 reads CASSAEGAKNIQYF. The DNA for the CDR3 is TGTGCCAGCAGTGCAGAGGGAGCCAAAAACATTCAGTACTTC.